This T cell receptor (beta chain) is from a study of cytomegalovirus exposure and HLA in healthy donors. In the study overall: A later analysis reported the same platform for the roughly 120 validation repertoires and the roughly 670 first-cohort repertoires.

Points on this clone: Its antigen is as yet unknown.

TCRdb's table, derived via immunoSEQ multiplex PCR, lists solely in-frame clones and lacks some. Of 250,000 to 300,000 clones detected, around 85% appear once; the ten largest clones hold roughly 0.99%. General study points: The tendency of first-cohort TCR clusters to co-occur in the 120 or so validation repertoires emerged from a later analysis. As confirmed in vitro, a few CMV-associated chains were specific for CMV antigens. Most TCR sequences proved rare, with some public TCRs found in many donors.

The sequencing input was PBMCs. The receptor was derived from a young woman in good health and CMV-seronegative.

Written as DNA, the CDR3 is TGTGCCAGCAGAGGACAGGGGAGCTCCTACGAGCAGTACTTC. It translates to CASRGQGSSYEQYF. The V gene is TRBV11-3, the J gene TRBJ2-7; 9 bases line up with TRBD1. Germline V CDR1 and CDR2: SGHNT, YENEEA. V lost 6 bases, J lost 0 bases, and 3 bases stayed unmatched. This CDR3 is 14 amino acids long.